This T cell receptor (beta chain) was documented in a study of blood T cell repertoires in COVID-19. As for the study in general: COVID-19 samples, acute and convalescent, were from the United States, Italy and Spain.

V shed 5 bases and J 7 bases; nucleotides not matched to a gene: 7. Germline CDR1 and CDR2: KGHDR and SFDVKD. There are 15 residues in the CDR3. Participants, about 18 to 90 years old, spanned 25 or so US areas. Allocation to cohorts depended on clinical history reported by the participants. In the authors' methods: Using reference gene primer amplification, nucleated cell counts were estimated. The data were produced by immunoSEQ multiplex PCR, yet TCRdb's version contains in-frame clones alone and is incomplete. V, J and clone size reflect that table, while D and trimming were determined from the DNA. The table shows a few hundred thousand clones, with just under 90% occurring only once.

The TCR comes from a woman aged 25 to 39 who had recovered from COVID-19. The sequenced material came from PBMCs or T cells enriched from blood (not recorded which). The rearrangement links TRBV24-1 to TRBJ1-6; 7 positions match TRBD1. The CDR3: CATSGTGTENSPLHF. Here the CDR3 DNA reads TGTGCCACCAGTGGTACCGGGACAGAAAATTCACCCCTCCACTTT.